A single sample gave rise to the 9 T cell receptor beta chains below, sequenced in a study of blood T cells in healthy people across ages. PCR was performed a second time for roughly 6 to 12 cycles using a sample-barcoded 5' primer and a J-beta primer mix. TCRdb re-called the 5' RACE reads with MiXCR, one entry per CDR3 protein. The table lists around 790,000 distinct CDR3 sequences, around 42% of them singletons. The sequencing input was blood. Every receptor here comes from a man aged 60-69 years in good health.

CDR3 DNA: TGTGCCAGCAGCGGACGGACAGGGTGGACAGATACGCAGTATTTT. Its protein product is CASSGRTGWTDTQYF. V gene TRBV9 combines with J gene TRBJ2-3; 8 bases align to TRBD1. The V segment lost 3 bases and the J segment 3 bases; nucleotides outside the gene matches: 6. The CDR3 has 15 residues. CDR1 and CDR2 (germline): SGDLS, YYNGEE.

This clonotype showed up just a few times. The V gene is TRBV27, the J gene TRBJ2-5, with D unresolved. Per germline, CDR1 MNHEY and CDR2 SMNVEV (reference sequence). This CDR3 has 14 amino acids. The germline V and J ends were trimmed by 5 bases and 5 bases, with 15 bases remaining between them. The CDR3 protein is CASSPYRSEETQYF. CDR3 DNA: TGTGCCAGCAGTCCTTATAGGTCGGAGGAGACCCAGTACTTC.

The chain has TRBV30 and TRBJ2-5, with a possible D match to TRBD1 (6 bases). The last part of the DNA fits TRBJ2-7 better; the J call may be wrong. The CDR3 has 13 residues. Germline V gene lookup returns CDR1 GTSNPN and CDR2 SVGIG (reference sequence). Here the CDR3 reads CAWRPGTTYEQYF. The CDR3 nucleotides are TGTGCCTGGAGACCCGGGACAACCTACGAGCAGTACTTC.

This chain joins TRBV2 and TRBJ2-7; D is perhaps TRBD1 (6 bases). Germline V lookup: CDR1 SNHLY, CDR2 FYNNEI. Trimming left V 2 bases short and J 3 bases short, with 11 bases between. This CDR3 contains 14 residues. CDR3 in DNA: TGTGCCAGCAGTGAACGACGGACAGACTACGAGCAGTACTTC. Translation: CASSERRTDYEQYF.

The chain has TRBV12-3 or TRBV12-4 and TRBJ1-1; D is unresolved. There are 14 residues in the CDR3. V lost 5 bases to trimming and J lost 1 base, with 11 bases between them. The CDR3 spells CASSAGHGNTEAFF. The DNA of the CDR3 is TGTGCCAGCAGTGCCGGGCATGGGAACACTGAAGCTTTCTTT.

This clonotype was observed at least ten times. The chain is built from TRBV14 and TRBJ1-6; the D gene is possibly TRBD1 (6 bases). Germline V gene data show CDR1 as SGHDN and CDR2 as FVKESK. The V and J ends lost 4 bases and 5 bases respectively, with 9 bases between them. CDR3 length equals 14 residues. The DNA of the CDR3 is TGTGCCAGCAGCCCAGGACAGAATAATTCACCCCTCCACTTT. This translates into CASSPGQNNSPLHF. The variable domain in full, completed from reference TRBV14 and TRBJ1-6, reads EAGVTQFPSHSVIEKGQTVTLRCDPISGHDNLYWYRRVMGKEIKFLLHFVKESKQDESGMPNNRFLAERTGGTYSTLKVQPAELEDSGVYFCASSPGQNNSPLHFGNGTRLTVT.

This sequence joins TRBV3-1 and TRBJ2-1; 7 bases line up with TRBD1. Germline V gives CDR1 LGHDT, CDR2 YNNKEL (reference sequence). Germline trimming cut 0 bases from V and 4 bases from J; bases unmatched to any gene: 3. CDR3 length equals 15 residues. The CDR3 is CASSQDLGQYNEQFF. CDR3 in DNA: TGTGCCAGCAGCCAAGATTTGGGACAGTACAATGAGCAGTTCTTC.

The chain uses TRBV11-3 and TRBJ1-2, with D unresolved. The CDR3 is made up of 15 amino acids. V was clipped by 5 bases and J by 0 bases, with 13 bases between them. CDR1 and CDR2 from the germline V gene are SGHNT and YENEEA. CDR3 DNA sequence: TGTGCCAGCAGCCCCGGACTGGGAGCTAACTATGGCTACACCTTC. It translates to CASSPGLGANYGYTF.

V usage is TRBV29-1 and J usage is TRBJ1-4; possible D gene TRBD1, 5 bases. The ends were cut back, 4 bases at V and 5 bases at J, with 11 bases in the middle. The CDR3 loop spans 13 amino acids. CDR1 is SQVTM, CDR2 ANQGSEA, per germline. In nucleotides, the CDR3 is TGCAGCGTTGCAGGGTCTTCGAATGAAAAACTGTTTTTT. Its translation is CSVAGSSNEKLFF. Filled out from reference TRBV29-1 and TRBJ1-4, the complete variable domain reads SAVISQKPSRDICQRGTSLTIQCQVDSQVTMMFWYRQQPGQSLTLIATANQGSEATYESGFVIDKFPISRPNLTFSTLTVSNMSPEDSSIYLCSVAGSSNEKLFFGSGTQLSVL.